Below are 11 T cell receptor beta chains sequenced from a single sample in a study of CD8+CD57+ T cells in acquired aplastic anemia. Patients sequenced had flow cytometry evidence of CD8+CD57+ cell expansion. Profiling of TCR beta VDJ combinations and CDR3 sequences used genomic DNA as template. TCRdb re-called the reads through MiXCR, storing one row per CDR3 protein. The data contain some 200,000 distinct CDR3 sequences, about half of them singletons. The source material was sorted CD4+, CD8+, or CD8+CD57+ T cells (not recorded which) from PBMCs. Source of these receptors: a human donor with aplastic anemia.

This CDR3 is CASSLADRALGYGYTF. In DNA, the CDR3 is TGTGCCAGCAGCTTAGCTGACAGGGCCTTGGGCTATGGCTACACCTTC. The gene calls are TRBV7-6 and TRBJ1-2, with TRBD1 matching over 7 bases. This CDR3 is 16 amino acids long. The trim removed 0 bases at V and 4 bases at J, leaving 8 bases unmatched. Germline CDR1 and CDR2: SGHVS and FNYEAQ. The full variable domain, with the rest looked up from reference TRBV7-6 and TRBJ1-2, is GAGVSQSPRYKVTKRGQDVALRCDPISGHVSLYWYRQALGQGPEFLTYFNYEAQQDKSGLPNDRFSAERPEGSISTLTIQRTEQRDSAMYRCASSLADRALGYGYTFGSGTRLTVV.

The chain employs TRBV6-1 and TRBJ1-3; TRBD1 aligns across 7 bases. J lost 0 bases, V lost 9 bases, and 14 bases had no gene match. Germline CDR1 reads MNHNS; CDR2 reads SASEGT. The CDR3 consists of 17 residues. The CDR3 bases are TGTGCCAGTTCGAGGGGACAGAGCCAACTCTCTGGAAACACCATATATTTT. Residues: CASSRGQSQLSGNTIYF.

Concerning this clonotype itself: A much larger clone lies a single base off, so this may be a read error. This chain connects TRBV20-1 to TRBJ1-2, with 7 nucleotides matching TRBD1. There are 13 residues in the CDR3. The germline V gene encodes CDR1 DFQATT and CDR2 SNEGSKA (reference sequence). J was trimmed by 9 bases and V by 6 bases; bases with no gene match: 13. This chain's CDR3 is CSAPWTGRYSYTF. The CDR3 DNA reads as TGCAGTGCCCCCTGGACAGGACGGTATAGCTACACCTTC.

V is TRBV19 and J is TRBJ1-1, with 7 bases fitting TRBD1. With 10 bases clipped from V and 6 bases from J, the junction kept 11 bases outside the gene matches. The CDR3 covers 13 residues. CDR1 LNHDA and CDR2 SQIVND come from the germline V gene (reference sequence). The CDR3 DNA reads TGTGCCACTTCCTCGACAGGGCGAGCTGAAGCTTTCTTT. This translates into CATSSTGRAEAFF.

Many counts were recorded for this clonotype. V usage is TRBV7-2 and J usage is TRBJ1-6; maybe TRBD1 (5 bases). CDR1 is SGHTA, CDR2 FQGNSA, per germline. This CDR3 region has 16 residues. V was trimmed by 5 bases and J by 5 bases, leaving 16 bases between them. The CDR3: CASSPQYGDHNSPLHF. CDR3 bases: TGTGCCAGCAGCCCCCAGTACGGGGACCATAATTCACCCCTCCACTTT.

The CDR3 nucleotides read TGTGCCAGCAGCTCCGATCCCGGGGGCTATAAAGTTTACGAGCAGTACTTC. The encoded protein is CASSSDPGGYKVYEQYF. V usage is TRBV9 and J usage is TRBJ2-7, with D perhaps being TRBD1 or TRBD2 (6 bases each). Germline CDR1 SGDLS, CDR2 YYNGEE. The CDR3 runs 17 residues. Trimming took 4 bases from V and 4 from J, leaving 24 bases between them. Drawing the rest from reference TRBV9 and TRBJ2-7, the complete variable domain is DSGVTQTPKHLITATGQRVTLRCSPRSGDLSVYWYQQSLDQGLQFLIQYYNGEERAKGNILERFSAQQFPDLHSELNLSSLELGDSALYFCASSSDPGGYKVYEQYFGPGTRLTVT.

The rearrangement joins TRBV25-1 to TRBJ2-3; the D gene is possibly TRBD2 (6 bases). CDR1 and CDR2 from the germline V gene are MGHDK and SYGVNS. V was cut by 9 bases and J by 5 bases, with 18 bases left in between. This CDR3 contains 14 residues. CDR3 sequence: CASSSGPFLDTQYF. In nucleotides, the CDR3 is TGTGCCAGTTCGAGCGGGCCCTTTTTAGATACGCAGTATTTT. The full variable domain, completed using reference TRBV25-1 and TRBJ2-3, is EADIYQTPRYLVIGTGKKITLECSQTMGHDKMYWYQQDPGMELHLIHYSYGVNSTEKGDLSSESTVSRIRTEHFPLTLESARPSHTSQYLCASSSGPFLDTQYFGPGTRLTVL.

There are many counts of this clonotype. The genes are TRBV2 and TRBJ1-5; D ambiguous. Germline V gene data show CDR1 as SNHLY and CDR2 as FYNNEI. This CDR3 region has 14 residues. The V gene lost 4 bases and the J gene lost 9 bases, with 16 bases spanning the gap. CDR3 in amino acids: CASSGLPIGSPQHF. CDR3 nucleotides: TGTGCCAGCAGTGGTCTCCCTATCGGCTCGCCCCAGCATTTT.

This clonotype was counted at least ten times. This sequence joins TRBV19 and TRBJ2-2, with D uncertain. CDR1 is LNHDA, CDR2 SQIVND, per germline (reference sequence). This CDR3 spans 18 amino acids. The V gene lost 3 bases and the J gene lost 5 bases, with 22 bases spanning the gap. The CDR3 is CASSIRQMTPGETGELFF. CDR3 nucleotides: TGTGCCAGTAGTATCCGACAAATGACGCCCGGCGAAACCGGGGAGCTGTTTTTT.

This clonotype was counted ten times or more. CDR3 in amino acids: CASSPDGTPNLFF. CDR3 coding DNA: TGTGCCAGCAGCCCGGATGGGACCCCGAATTTGTTCTTC. The chain recombines TRBV7-9 with TRBJ2-1, with D perhaps being TRBD1 or TRBD2 (5 bases each). Trimming took 5 bases from V and 15 from J, leaving 20 bases between them. This CDR3 contains 13 residues. Germline assignment: CDR1 SEHNR and CDR2 FQNEAQ (reference sequence).

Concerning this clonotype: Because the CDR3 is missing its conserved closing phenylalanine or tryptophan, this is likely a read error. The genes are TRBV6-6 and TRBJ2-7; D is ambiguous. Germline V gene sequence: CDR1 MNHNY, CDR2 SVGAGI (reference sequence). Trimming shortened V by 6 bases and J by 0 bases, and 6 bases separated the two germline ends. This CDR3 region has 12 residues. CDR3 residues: CASRGTSYEQYL. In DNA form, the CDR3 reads TGTGCCAGCAGGGGTACCTCCTACGAGCAGTACCTC.